The 30 T cell receptor beta chains below were found in one sample sequenced in a study of graft-versus-host responses after intestinal transplantation. For these TCRs, the target antigens are not known. Repertoires were generated with immunoSEQ multiplex PCR, while TCRdb's copy carries only in-frame clones and drops some. The sample records 84,000 or so clones, 80% to 85% being singletons. Sequencing was performed on unstimulated CD4+ T cells sorted from spleen or lymph node cells, taken before intestinal transplant. The receptors come from a human donor who received an intestinal transplant.

In the case of this clone: At one end, the junction sequence differs from germline, possibly due to a read error. V usage is TRBV28 and J usage is TRBJ2-1, with 15 bases matching TRBD2. The germline gives CDR1 MDHEN, CDR2 SYDVKM. The CDR3 extends over 14 amino acids. The CDR3 DNA is TGTGCCAGCAGTTCGGGACTAGCGGGGGGTCGAGAAGTCTTC. This translates into CASSSGLAGGREVF.

Concerning this clone itself: This sample also contains other DNA sequences that code for the same CDR3. The chain carries TRBV28 and TRBJ2-3; D not resolved. Trimming removed 6 bases at V and 5 bases at J, with 9 bases between. Per the germline V gene, CDR1 is MDHEN and CDR2 is SYDVKM. This CDR3 is 12 amino acids long. The CDR3 is CASSPPGDTQYF. CDR3 coding DNA: TGTGCCAGCAGCCCCCCCGGAGATACGCAGTATTTT.

The rearrangement links TRBV5-4 to TRBJ1-5; D uncertain. The length of the CDR3 is 15 residues. V lost 4 bases to trimming and J lost 11 bases, with 22 bases between them. Germline V CDR1 and CDR2: SGHNT, YYREEE (reference sequence). CDR3 region: CASSLPPDTSSTQHF. In nucleotides, the CDR3 is TGTGCCAGCAGCCTACCCCCCGACACCTCCTCGACCCAGCATTTT.

The chain uses TRBV9 and TRBJ2-1; 9 bases fit TRBD2. The length of the CDR3 is 18 residues. Unmatched junction bases numbered 11, after V lost 4 bases and J lost 0 bases. Looked up from germline, CDR1 is SGDLS and CDR2 is YYNGEE. In DNA, the CDR3 is TGTGCCAGCAGCCTCCCAGCTAGCGGGGTTAGCTCCTACAATGAGCAGTTCTTC. This gives the protein CASSLPASGVSSYNEQFF.

The V and J genes are TRBV5-1 and TRBJ1-2, with D perhaps TRBD1 (5 bases). The CDR3 length is 14 residues. V shed 0 bases and J shed 8 bases, with 14 bases lying between them. CDR1 and CDR2 from the germline V gene are SGHRS and YFSETQ. Here the CDR3 DNA reads TGCGCCAGCAGCTTGGAGGGGAGGGTCGAAGGCTACACCTTC. Translating it yields CASSLEGRVEGYTF. The whole variable domain, remainder taken from reference TRBV5-1 and TRBJ1-2, is KAGVTQTPRYLIKTRGQQVTLSCSPISGHRSVSWYQQTPGQGLQFLFEYFSETQRNKGNFPGRFSGRQFSNSRSEMNVSTLELGDSALYLCASSLEGRVEGYTFGSGTRLTVV.

This clone was counted a single time. The V gene is TRBV18, the J gene TRBJ2-2; unclear D gene. V was clipped by 0 bases and J by 12 bases, with 11 bases between them. The germline gives CDR1 KGHSH, CDR2 LQKENI. The CDR3 totals 13 residues. The CDR3 sequence: CASSPPQLPKLFF. The CDR3 nucleotides are TGTGCCAGCTCACCACCGCAACTCCCGAAGCTGTTTTTT.

A single count supports this clone. This chain uses TRBV7-8 with TRBJ2-3; 8 bases fit TRBD1. Germline-derived CDR1 and CDR2 are SGHVS and FQNEAQ. CDR3 length: 14 residues. V dropped 2 bases and J dropped 4; count of bases not matched to a gene: 2. CDR3 in amino acids: CASSLQGAADTQYF. In DNA, the CDR3 is TGTGCCAGCAGCTTACAGGGGGCCGCAGATACGCAGTATTTT.

This clone was detected a few times. This sequence joins TRBV29-1 and TRBJ1-1; no clear D gene. The V and J ends lost 1 base and 7 bases respectively, with 10 bases between them. Germline V gene sequence: CDR1 SQVTM, CDR2 ANQGSEA. The length of the CDR3 is 12 residues. CDR3 protein: CSVEGAFGEAFF. In DNA form, the CDR3 reads TGCAGCGTTGAAGGGGCTTTCGGTGAAGCTTTCTTT. The full variable domain, completed using reference TRBV29-1 and TRBJ1-1, is SAVISQKPSRDICQRGTSLTIQCQVDSQVTMMFWYRQQPGQSLTLIATANQGSEATYESGFVIDKFPISRPNLTFSTLTVSNMSPEDSSIYLCSVEGAFGEAFFGQGTRLTVV.

The chain joins TRBV2 to TRBJ1-5; TRBD1 is a possible D gene (6 bases). V lost 0 bases and J lost 2, with 11 bases in between. Germline CDR1 reads SNHLY; CDR2 reads FYNNEI. The CDR3 runs to 16 residues. The CDR3 loop reads CASSEARGFGNQPQHF. The CDR3 DNA sequence: TGTGCCAGCAGTGAAGCAAGGGGGTTTGGCAATCAGCCCCAGCATTTT.

The chain employs TRBV28 and TRBJ1-2; the D is unclear. The germline V gene has CDR1 MDHEN and CDR2 SYDVKM. This CDR3 has 11 amino acids. Trimming removed 10 bases from V and 9 bases from J, with 15 bases in between. The CDR3 sequence: CAITRGRSYTF. CDR3 DNA sequence: TGTGCCATCACCAGAGGAAGAAGCTACACCTTC.

The table lists this clone with a count of one. V gene TRBV6-5 combines with J gene TRBJ1-5, with 10 nucleotides matching TRBD1. From germline, CDR1 is MNHEY and CDR2 SVGAGI. CDR3 length equals 14 residues. J gave up 7 bases and V 5 bases, and 5 bases lay outside the gene matches. DNA for the CDR3: TGTGCCAGCAGTACGACAGGGGGCGGACAGCCCCAGCATTTT. Amino acid sequence: CASSTTGGGQPQHF.

This clone was picked up a small number of times. CDR3 DNA: TGTGCCACCAGCAGGGACAGGGGGTACGAGCAGTACTTC. Amino acids: CATSRDRGYEQYF. This chain joins TRBV15 and TRBJ2-7, with TRBD1 identical over 10 bases. The germline gives CDR1 LNHNV, CDR2 YYDKDF (reference sequence). J gave up 4 bases and V 3 bases, and 0 bases lay outside the gene matches. The CDR3 totals 13 residues.

The rearrangement links TRBV5-1 to TRBJ2-3; 7 positions match TRBD1. The CDR3 contains 13 residues. Trimming took 5 bases from V and 4 from J; bases not matched to a gene: 4. Germline V gene data show CDR1 as SGHRS and CDR2 as YFSETQ. The CDR3 reads CASRGQGADTQYF. CDR3 sequence (DNA): TGCGCCAGCAGGGGCCAGGGGGCAGATACGCAGTATTTT.

This clone appeared a single time. This chain joins TRBV4-1 and TRBJ1-2; possible D gene TRBD1, 6 bases. V lost 0 bases, J lost 0 bases, and 8 bases lay in between. The length of the CDR3 is 15 residues. Germline assignment: CDR1 MGHRA and CDR2 YSYEKL. CDR3 nucleotides: TGCGCCAGCAGCCAAGATGAGGGGGCTAACTATGGCTACACCTTC. Protein product: CASSQDEGANYGYTF.

In its sample, this clone was seen a few times. The V call is TRBV6-1, the J call TRBJ1-2; possible D gene TRBD1, 6 bases. CDR3 length: 14 amino acids. The V end lost 2 bases, the J end lost 6 bases, and 13 bases lay between the germline ends. Germline V gene lookup returns CDR1 MNHNS and CDR2 SASEGT. CDR3 DNA: TGTGCCAGCAGTGAACTTCGGGGGGCTGATGGCTACACCTTC. Encoded protein: CASSELRGADGYTF.

Here the CDR3 reads CASSQHTVIQETQYF. As DNA, the CDR3 is TGTGCCAGCAGCCAACATACAGTAATACAAGAGACCCAGTACTTC. V gene TRBV6-5 combines with J gene TRBJ2-5; D not resolved. The CDR3 spans 15 residues. Germline V gene sequence: CDR1 MNHEY, CDR2 SVGAGI. The V and J ends lost 6 bases and 2 bases respectively, with 16 bases between them.

J is TRBJ1-3 and V is TRBV28; D not certain. CDR1 is MDHEN, CDR2 SYDVKM, per germline. The CDR3 extends over 13 amino acids. V lost 2 bases and J lost 7, with 9 bases in between. Here the CDR3 DNA reads TGTGCCAGCAGTTTAGGGCAGTCCAACACCATATATTTT. Its protein is CASSLGQSNTIYF.

The genes are TRBV15 and TRBJ2-1, with 7 bases aligning to TRBD2. The length of the CDR3 is 16 residues. CDR1 LNHNV and CDR2 YYDKDF come from the germline V gene (reference sequence). V lost 0 bases, J lost 8 bases, and 10 bases stayed unmatched. The CDR3 here is CATSRDGGEGGDEQFF. The CDR3 bases are TGTGCCACCAGCAGAGATGGGGGAGAGGGAGGGGATGAGCAGTTCTTC.

About this clone: At one boundary the junction diverges from the germline segment, which might be a read error. The chain recombines TRBV2 with TRBJ2-7; D is possibly TRBD1 (6 bases). Germline-derived CDR1 and CDR2 are SNHLY and FYNNEI. The CDR3 is made up of 12 amino acids. The CDR3 spells CASSVSVKGETF. The CDR3 nucleotides read TGTGCCAGCAGTGTGTCAGTTAAGGGGGAAACTTTC.

The chain couples TRBV5-1 to TRBJ2-5; TRBD2 agrees at 12 bases. J gave up 3 bases and V 1 base, and 4 bases lay outside the gene matches. Per the germline V gene, CDR1 is SGHRS and CDR2 is YFSETQ. This CDR3 has 16 amino acids. The CDR3 DNA reads TGCGCCAGCAGCTTGTTTTCTAGCGGGGGGGAAGAGACCCAGTACTTC. Residues: CASSLFSSGGEETQYF.

This clone has only a few counts. The rearrangement uses TRBV10-1 and TRBJ2-3; D may be TRBD2 (7 bases). Germline lookup yields CDR1 WNHNN and CDR2 SYGVQD (reference sequence). The CDR3 spans 18 residues. The germline V and J ends were trimmed by 0 bases and 2 bases, with 18 bases remaining between them. The CDR3 region has the DNA TGCGCCAGCAGTGAGTCGTCGGGGGGCCCGCATCTCACAGATACGCAGTATTTT. It encodes CASSESSGGPHLTDTQYF.

This clone was recorded a few times. The chain carries TRBV7-9 and TRBJ2-3, with D unresolved. The CDR3 runs 11 residues. The V gene's germline CDR1 is SEHNR and CDR2 FQNEAQ (reference sequence). With 5 bases removed from V and 3 bases from J, the gap between germline ends came to 3 bases. In DNA, the CDR3 is TGTGCCAGCAGCCATACAGATACGCAGTATTTT. This codes for CASSHTDTQYF. Full variable domain (rest looked up from reference TRBV7-9 and TRBJ2-3): DTGVSQNPRHKITKRGQNVTFRCDPISEHNRLYWYRQTLGQGPEFLTYFQNEAQLEKSRLLSDRFSAERPKGSFSTLEIQRTEQGDSAMYLCASSHTDTQYFGPGTRLTVL.

The DNA for the CDR3 is TGTGCCAGCAGTCCCACCATGACAGGGTGGGGTCCGCGGGAGACCCAGTACTTC. Protein product: CASSPTMTGWGPRETQYF. V is TRBV28 and J is TRBJ2-5, with 7 bases identical to TRBD1. V trimming: 5 bases; J trimming: 5 bases; junction bases outside the gene matches: 20. The CDR3 contains 18 residues. The germline gives CDR1 MDHEN, CDR2 SYDVKM.

The rearrangement links TRBV28 to TRBJ2-7; 7 nucleotides line up with TRBD1. CDR1 is MDHEN and CDR2 is SYDVKM in the germline V gene. The V and J ends lost 4 bases and 3 bases, in that order; junction bases with no gene match: 6. CDR3 length: 14 amino acids. CDR3 DNA: TGTGCCAGCAGTTCCCGGGACAGCATCTACGAGCAGTACTTC. Protein: CASSSRDSIYEQYF.

The chain recombines TRBV5-1 with TRBJ2-5; D might be TRBD1 (6 bases). Germline CDR1 reads SGHRS; CDR2 reads YFSETQ. Trimming shortened V by 2 bases and J by 1 base, and 12 bases separated the two germline ends. The CDR3 is made up of 15 amino acids. CDR3 in amino acids: CASSFWGTSQETQYF. Written as DNA, the CDR3 is TGCGCCAGCAGCTTCTGGGGGACAAGCCAAGAGACCCAGTACTTC.

The chain combines TRBV18 with TRBJ1-2; a possible D gene is TRBD1 (6 bases). Trimming shortened V by 5 bases and J by 6 bases, and 10 bases separated the two germline ends. Germline CDR1 and CDR2: KGHSH and LQKENI. This CDR3 region has 12 residues. As DNA, the CDR3 is TGTGCCAGCTCATTACAGGGTGATGGCTACACCTTC. Protein product: CASSLQGDGYTF.

The V gene is TRBV28, the J gene TRBJ2-5; a possible D gene is TRBD2 (5 bases). The CDR3 consists of 16 residues. Germline assignment: CDR1 MDHEN and CDR2 SYDVKM. Trimming shortened V by 4 bases and J by 0 bases, and 15 bases separated the two germline ends. The CDR3 sequence is CASSSPRGKYQETQYF. Written as DNA, the CDR3 is TGTGCCAGCAGTTCCCCCCGGGGAAAATACCAAGAGACCCAGTACTTC. The variable domain in full, with the rest retrieved from reference TRBV28 and TRBJ2-5, is DVKVTQSSRYLVKRTGEKVFLECVQDMDHENMFWYRQDPGLGLRLIYFSYDVKMKEKGDIPEGYSVSREKKERFSLILESASTNQTSMYLCASSSPRGKYQETQYFGPGTRLLVL.

This clone has just a few counts. This chain connects TRBV6-6 to TRBJ1-1; tentatively, D is TRBD1 (5 bases). CDR3 length: 13 residues. The V and J ends lost 5 bases and 4 bases respectively, with 11 bases between them. From germline, CDR1 is MNHNY and CDR2 SVGAGI (reference sequence). CDR3 bases: TGTGCCAGCAGTCCCTACGGGGGCACTGAAGCTTTCTTT. This sequence encodes CASSPYGGTEAFF.

V usage is TRBV7-3 and J usage is TRBJ1-1; D may be TRBD1 (6 bases). V lost 2 bases, J lost 0 bases, and 16 bases lay in between. CDR1 is SGHTA and CDR2 is FQGTGA in the germline V gene. This CDR3 region has 17 residues. CDR3 DNA: TGTGCCAGCAGCTTAGAAGGGGGGGTTCTTATGAACACTGAAGCTTTCTTT. Protein product: CASSLEGGVLMNTEAFF.

A single count supports this clone. The V call is TRBV19, the J call TRBJ2-7, with 9 bases aligning to TRBD1. Germline V gene lookup returns CDR1 LNHDA and CDR2 SQIVND (reference sequence). The V gene end was trimmed by 5 bases and the J gene end by 5 bases; junction bases not matched to a gene: 10. The CDR3 runs to 15 residues. CDR3 sequence (DNA): TGTGCCAGTAGTCTAGCGGACAGGGGCCGTGACGAGCAGTACTTC. It specifies CASSLADRGRDEQYF. Using reference TRBV19 and TRBJ2-7 for the parts outside the CDR3, the full variable domain is DGGITQSPKYLFRKEGQNVTLSCEQNLNHDAMYWYRQDPGQGLRLIYYSQIVNDFQKGDIAEGYSVSREKKESFPLTVTSAQKNPTAFYLCASSLADRGRDEQYFGPGTRLTVT.